These 18 T cell receptor beta chains came from one sample sequenced in a study of post-analysis software for immune sequencing data. Study-wide findings and caveats: TRBV segments more frequent in patients than in controls numbered a few and included TRBV5-6, TRBV5-1 and TRBV20-1.

Prepared TCR beta cDNA libraries contained unique molecular identifiers. A single record per CDR3 protein comes from TCRdb applying MiXCR to the PCR reads. The sample has hundreds of thousands of distinct CDR3 sequences, roughly 27% seen once; the top ten hold approximately 0.55%. Antigen specificity for these receptors is unknown. The sequencing input was blood. Receptor source: a girl under 18 with multiple sclerosis.

This clonotype was seen a handful of times. The chain carries TRBV7-2 and TRBJ2-3; D possibly corresponds to TRBD1 (6 bases). The germline gives CDR1 SGHTA, CDR2 FQGNSA. The CDR3 runs to 15 residues. V was pared by 2 bases and J by 6 bases, with 15 bases between. CDR3: CASSLQGLVRDTQYF. The CDR3 bases are TGTGCCAGCAGCTTACAGGGGCTCGTCAGGGATACGCAGTATTTT.

In its sample, this clonotype was seen a few times. The V call is TRBV20-1, the J call TRBJ2-1, with D possibly being TRBD1 (5 bases). CDR1 and CDR2 (germline): DFQATT, SNEGSKA (reference sequence). The CDR3 has 14 amino acids. Trimming pared 3 bases from V and 5 bases from J, leaving 14 bases between. The CDR3 sequence is CSASWATANNEQFF. The DNA of the CDR3 is TGCAGTGCTAGTTGGGCGACAGCCAACAATGAGCAGTTCTTC.

The CDR3 bases are TGTGCCAGCAGCTTAGCTGGCCCACACAATGAGCAGTACTTC. This gives the protein CASSLAGPHNEQYF. The gene calls are TRBV7-9 and TRBJ2-1; D gene unclear. TRBJ2-7 matches the DNA end more closely, so the J call is doubtful. Germline values: CDR1 SEHNR, CDR2 FQNEAQ (reference sequence). CDR3 size: 14 residues.

The chain combines TRBV9 with TRBJ2-3, with D possibly TRBD2 on 6 matching bases. This CDR3 comprises 16 residues. Trimming stripped 0 bases from V and 2 bases from J, with 13 bases between. Germline CDR1 SGDLS, CDR2 YYNGEE. The CDR3 DNA follows: TGTGCCAGCAGCGTAGTGGGGGGAGCTATCACAGATACGCAGTATTTT. Protein product: CASSVVGGAITDTQYF.

This clonotype was detected many times. The rearrangement uses TRBV29-1 and TRBJ2-6; D gene ambiguous. Per the germline V gene, CDR1 is SQVTM and CDR2 is ANQGSEA. This CDR3 comprises 11 residues. V was clipped by 7 bases and J by 4 bases, with 5 bases between them. CDR3 amino acids: CSGWGANVLTF. Written as DNA, the CDR3 is TGCAGCGGGTGGGGGGCCAACGTCCTGACTTTC.

This clonotype showed up just a few times. The chain employs TRBV7-2 and TRBJ2-5, with D tentatively TRBD1 (6 bases). The CDR3 consists of 15 residues. V was pared by 4 bases and J by 4 bases, with 16 bases between. From germline, CDR1 is SGHTA and CDR2 FQGNSA. The CDR3 DNA reads as TGTGCCAGCAGCTCTCAAACAGGGCTGGGAGAGACCCAGTACTTC. It is translated as CASSSQTGLGETQYF.

The rearrangement joins TRBV12-3 or TRBV12-4 to TRBJ2-3; D gene uncertain. Trimming left V 3 bases short and J 4 bases short, with 11 bases between. The CDR3 length is 14 residues. CDR3 sequence reads: CASSLAAISDTQYF. The CDR3 region has the DNA TGTGCCAGCAGTTTGGCGGCAATTTCAGATACGCAGTATTTT.

This clonotype was seen many times. V usage is TRBV18 and J usage is TRBJ2-6; D unresolved. Per the germline V gene, CDR1 is KGHSH and CDR2 is LQKENI. The CDR3 extends over 15 amino acids. Between the trimmed V and J ends, which lost 0 bases and 0 bases, there was a span of 3 bases. For the CDR3, the DNA is TGTGCCAGCTCACCACCTCCCTCTGGGGCCAACGTCCTGACTTTC. Amino acid sequence: CASSPPPSGANVLTF.

V and J are TRBV27 and TRBJ2-1, with 8 bases identical to TRBD2. In germline, CDR1 is MNHEY, CDR2 SMNVEV (reference sequence). CDR3 size: 16 residues. V dropped 5 bases and J dropped 11; count of bases not matched to a gene: 17. CDR3: CASSPAGGSPSHKQFF. CDR3 DNA sequence: TGTGCCAGCAGTCCCGCGGGGGGCTCCCCCTCCCATAAGCAGTTCTTC.

This chain uses TRBV2 with TRBJ2-1; D gene ambiguous. V was shortened by 1 base and J by 7 bases, with 5 bases between the two germline ends. CDR3 length: 12 amino acids. Germline V gene data show CDR1 as SNHLY and CDR2 as FYNNEI. The CDR3, as DNA: TGTGCCAGCAGTGAAGTTGCGAATGAGCAGTTCTTC. Its translation is CASSEVANEQFF.

The chain links TRBV20-1 to TRBJ2-3; 12 bases match TRBD2. CDR1 and CDR2 from the germline V gene are DFQATT and SNEGSKA (reference sequence). V lost 3 bases to trimming and J lost 0 bases; unmatched junction nucleotides: 4. The CDR3 contains 16 residues. The CDR3 DNA follows: TGCAGTGCTAGCGCCCTAGCGGGAGGGAGCACAGATACGCAGTATTTT. This codes for CSASALAGGSTDTQYF.

V usage is TRBV9 and J usage is TRBJ2-1, with TRBD2 matching over 12 bases. V dropped 0 bases and J dropped 7; count of bases not matched to a gene: 8. The CDR3 runs 17 residues. Germline CDR1 is SGDLS and CDR2 is YYNGEE. The DNA of the CDR3 is TGTGCCAGCAGCGTAGCTCTAGCGGGGGGGCCGTGGAATGAGCAGTTCTTC. Translation: CASSVALAGGPWNEQFF.

This clonotype was seen only a few times. The chain employs TRBV20-1 and TRBJ2-7, with D uncertain. The CDR3 has 14 amino acids. V lost 2 bases and J 6 bases, leaving 17 bases between the germline ends. Germline CDR1 is DFQATT and CDR2 is SNEGSKA (reference sequence). CDR3 loop: CSARRLRGRGEQYF. CDR3 DNA: TGCAGTGCTAGACGTCTCCGAGGCCGCGGCGAGCAGTACTTC.

This clonotype has just a few counts. The chain joins TRBV11-2 to TRBJ2-3, with 12 bases identical to TRBD1. V dropped 5 bases and J dropped 5; count of bases not matched to a gene: 8. The CDR3 loop spans 16 amino acids. Germline CDR1 and CDR2: SGHAT and FQNNGV. CDR3 bases: TGTGCCAGCAGCCCCGGGACAGGGGGCGAAGAAGATACGCAGTATTTT. It yields the protein CASSPGTGGEEDTQYF. Full variable domain (missing parts from reference TRBV11-2 and TRBJ2-3): EAGVAQSPRYKIIEKRQSVAFWCNPISGHATLYWYQQILGQGPKLLIQFQNNGVVDDSQLPKDRFSAERLKGVDSTLKIQPAKLEDSAVYLCASSPGTGGEEDTQYFGPGTRLTVL.

This chain uses TRBV6-7 with TRBJ2-7; a possible D gene is TRBD2 (5 bases). TRBV6-7 is treated as an ORF (open reading frame) with a function not yet certain. The V and J ends lost 6 bases and 0 bases respectively, with 15 bases between them. CDR3 length equals 15 residues. CDR3 loop: CASREDWASSYEQYF. The CDR3 DNA reads TGTGCCAGCAGAGAGGACTGGGCCAGCTCCTACGAGCAGTACTTC.

The rearrangement uses TRBV4-3 and TRBJ2-3, with TRBD2 identical over 13 bases. The CDR3 consists of 21 residues. Trimming removed 3 bases from V and 0 bases from J; junction bases left unmatched: 15. Germline CDR1 is LGHNA and CDR2 is YSLEER. The CDR3 nucleotides read TGCGCCAGCAGCCACCGACTAGCGGGAGGTACGGCCATTACTAGCACAGATACGCAGTATTTT. Encoded protein: CASSHRLAGGTAITSTDTQYF.

The table lists this clonotype with a few counts. The gene calls are TRBV20-1 and TRBJ2-7; 7 nucleotides align to TRBD1. V gave up 0 bases and J gave up 2 bases; unmatched junction bases: 4. CDR3 length: 14 residues. The germline gives CDR1 DFQATT, CDR2 SNEGSKA (reference sequence). CDR3 residues: CSARDGGQPYEQYF. The CDR3 coding sequence is TGCAGTGCTAGAGATGGGGGACAGCCCTACGAGCAGTACTTC.

This clonotype was detected only a few times. The V and J genes are TRBV7-2 and TRBJ2-4, with D maybe TRBD2 (7 bases). CDR3 length: 15 residues. Germline assignment: CDR1 SGHTA and CDR2 FQGNSA. With 5 bases removed from V and 8 bases from J, the gap between germline ends came to 19 bases. CDR3 bases: TGTGCCAGCAGCCAAAGAGGGGGGGGTTCGTACATTCAGTACTTC. Protein product: CASSQRGGGSYIQYF.